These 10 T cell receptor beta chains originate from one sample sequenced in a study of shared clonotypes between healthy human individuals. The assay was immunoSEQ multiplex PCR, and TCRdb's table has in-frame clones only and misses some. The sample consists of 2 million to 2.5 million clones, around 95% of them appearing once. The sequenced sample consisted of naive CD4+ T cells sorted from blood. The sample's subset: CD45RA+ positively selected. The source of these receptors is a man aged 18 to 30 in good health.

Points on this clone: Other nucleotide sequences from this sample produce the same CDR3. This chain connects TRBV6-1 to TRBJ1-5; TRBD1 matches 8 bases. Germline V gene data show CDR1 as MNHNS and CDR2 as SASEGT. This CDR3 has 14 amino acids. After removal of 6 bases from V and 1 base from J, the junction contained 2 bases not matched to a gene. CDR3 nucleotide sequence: TGTGCCAGCAGGGACAGGGTGAGCAATCAGCCCCAGCATTTT. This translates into CASRDRVSNQPQHF.

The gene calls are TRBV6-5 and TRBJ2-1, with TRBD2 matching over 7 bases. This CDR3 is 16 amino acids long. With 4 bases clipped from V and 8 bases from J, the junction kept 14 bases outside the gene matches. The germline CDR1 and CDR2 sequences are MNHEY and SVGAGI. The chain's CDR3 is CASSSVREFPPDEQFF. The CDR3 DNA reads TGTGCCAGCAGTTCCGTGCGGGAGTTCCCTCCAGATGAGCAGTTCTTC.

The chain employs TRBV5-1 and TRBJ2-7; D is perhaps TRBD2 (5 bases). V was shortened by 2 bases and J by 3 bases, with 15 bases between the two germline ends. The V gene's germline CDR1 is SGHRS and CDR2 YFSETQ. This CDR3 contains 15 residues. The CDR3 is CASSFNWERIYEQYF. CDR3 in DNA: TGCGCCAGCAGCTTTAACTGGGAGAGGATCTACGAGCAGTACTTC.

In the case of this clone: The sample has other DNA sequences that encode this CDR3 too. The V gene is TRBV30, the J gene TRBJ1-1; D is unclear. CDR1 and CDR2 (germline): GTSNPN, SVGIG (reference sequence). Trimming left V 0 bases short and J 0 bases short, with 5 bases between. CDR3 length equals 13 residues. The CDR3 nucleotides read TGTGCCTGGAGTGTAAACGTGAACACTGAAGCTTTCTTT. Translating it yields CAWSVNVNTEAFF. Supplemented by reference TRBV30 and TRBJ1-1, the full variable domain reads SQTIHQWPATLVQPVGSPLSLECTVEGTSNPNLYWYRQAAGRGLQLLFYSVGIGQISSEVPQNLSASRPQDRQFILSSKKLLLSDSGFYLCAWSVNVNTEAFFGQGTRLTVV.

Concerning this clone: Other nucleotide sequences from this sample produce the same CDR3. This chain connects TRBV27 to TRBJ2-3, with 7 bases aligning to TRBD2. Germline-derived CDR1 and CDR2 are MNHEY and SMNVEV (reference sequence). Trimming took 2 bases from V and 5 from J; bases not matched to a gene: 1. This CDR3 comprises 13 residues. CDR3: CASSLAGVDTQYF. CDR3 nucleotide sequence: TGTGCCAGCAGTTTAGCGGGAGTAGATACGCAGTATTTT.

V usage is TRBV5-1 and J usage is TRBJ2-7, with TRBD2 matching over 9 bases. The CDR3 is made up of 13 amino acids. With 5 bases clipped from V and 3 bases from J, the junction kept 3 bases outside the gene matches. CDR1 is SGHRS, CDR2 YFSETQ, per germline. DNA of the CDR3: TGCGCCAGCAGGGCTAGCGGGATCTACGAGCAGTACTTC. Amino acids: CASRASGIYEQYF.

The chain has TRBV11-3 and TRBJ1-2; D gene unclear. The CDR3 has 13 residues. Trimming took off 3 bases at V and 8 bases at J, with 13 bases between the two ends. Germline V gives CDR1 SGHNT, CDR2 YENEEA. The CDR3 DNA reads TGTGCCAGCAGCTTTGCGGAGGGTGGAGGCTACACCTTC. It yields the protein CASSFAEGGGYTF. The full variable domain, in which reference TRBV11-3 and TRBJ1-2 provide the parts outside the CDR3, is EAGVVQSPRYKIIEKKQPVAFWCNPISGHNTLYWYLQNLGQGPELLIRYENEEAVDDSQLPKDRFSAERLKGVDSTLKIQPAELGDSAVYLCASSFAEGGGYTFGSGTRLTVV.

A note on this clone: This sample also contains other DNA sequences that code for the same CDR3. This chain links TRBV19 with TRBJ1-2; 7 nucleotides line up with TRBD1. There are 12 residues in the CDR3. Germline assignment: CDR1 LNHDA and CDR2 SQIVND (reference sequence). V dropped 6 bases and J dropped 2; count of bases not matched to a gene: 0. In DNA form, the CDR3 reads TGTGCCAGTAGCAGGGGGAACTATGGCTACACCTTC. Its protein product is CASSRGNYGYTF.

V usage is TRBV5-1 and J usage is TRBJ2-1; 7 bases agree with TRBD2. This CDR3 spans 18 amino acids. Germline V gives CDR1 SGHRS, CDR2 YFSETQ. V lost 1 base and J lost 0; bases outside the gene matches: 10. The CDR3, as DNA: TGCGCCAGCAGCTTGATACCCCCCTTAGCGGGCTCCTACAATGAGCAGTTCTTC. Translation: CASSLIPPLAGSYNEQFF.

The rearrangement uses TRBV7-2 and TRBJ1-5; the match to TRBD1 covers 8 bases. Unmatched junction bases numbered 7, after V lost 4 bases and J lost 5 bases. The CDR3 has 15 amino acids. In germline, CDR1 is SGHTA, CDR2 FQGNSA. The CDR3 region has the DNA TGTGCCAGCAGCTACCAGGACAGGGATTATCAGCCCCAGCATTTT. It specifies CASSYQDRDYQPQHF.